Each of the 10 T cell receptor beta chains below was sequenced from the same sample in a study of blood T cell repertoires in COVID-19. The assay was immunoSEQ multiplex PCR, and TCRdb's table has in-frame clones only and misses some. The data show 350,000 to 450,000 clones, about 89% seen once. The sequenced sample consisted of peripheral blood. These receptors were obtained from a man aged 40-49 years with acute or convalescent COVID-19.

The chain recombines TRBV12-3 or TRBV12-4 with TRBJ2-2, with 7 bases fitting TRBD1. The CDR3 is 13 amino acids. V lost 10 bases to trimming and J lost 5 bases; unmatched junction nucleotides: 7. The CDR3: CATRQGRTGELFF. CDR3 bases: TGTGCCACCCGACAGGGCCGAACCGGGGAGCTGTTTTTT.

This clone was seen more than once but under ten times. This chain links TRBV10-1 with TRBJ2-1; 7 bases line up with TRBD1. The CDR3 sequence is 16 residues long. Trimming cost V 6 bases and J 2 bases; bases outside gene matches: 10. Per the germline V gene, CDR1 is WNHNN and CDR2 is SYGVQD (reference sequence). The CDR3 bases are TGCGCCAGCAGGCCCAAAGGACAGGATCCCTACAATGAGCAGTTCTTC. As protein: CASRPKGQDPYNEQFF.

The gene calls are TRBV5-4 and TRBJ1-6; D is ambiguous. The CDR3 runs 16 residues. Germline V gene lookup returns CDR1 SGHNT and CDR2 YYREEE (reference sequence). The ends were cut back, 1 base at V and 0 bases at J, with 8 bases in the middle. CDR3 sequence (DNA): TGTGCCAGCAGCTTGATGGGGAGCTCCTATAATTCACCCCTCCACTTT. It codes for CASSLMGSSYNSPLHF. The full variable domain, with the rest looked up from reference TRBV5-4 and TRBJ1-6, is ETGVTQSPTHLIKTRGQQVTLRCSSQSGHNTVSWYQQALGQGPQFIFQYYREEENGRGNFPPRFSGLQFPNYSSELNVNALELDDSALYLCASSLMGSSYNSPLHFGNGTRLTVT.

The CDR3 region has the DNA TGTGCCAGCAGCCCCTCAGGGGCCCTTATCCACGAGCAGTACTTC. This translates into CASSPSGALIHEQYF. The chain carries TRBV5-5 and TRBJ2-7, with TRBD1 as a possible D gene (6 bases). The CDR3 runs 15 residues. Germline lookup yields CDR1 SGHKS and CDR2 YYEKEE (reference sequence). V gave up 4 bases and J gave up 5 bases, with 19 bases separating them.

Remarks on this clone: A far larger clone is only one base removed, so a read error is likely. The chain uses TRBV2 and TRBJ1-1; 10 bases map to TRBD1. The germline CDR1 and CDR2 sequences are SNHLY and FYNNEI. The CDR3 extends over 13 amino acids. Trimming removed 5 bases from V and 4 bases from J; junction bases left unmatched: 1. The CDR3 loop is CASSWDRGTEAFF. For the CDR3, the DNA is TGTGCCAGCAGTTGGGACAGGGGCACTGAAGCTTTCTTT.

The gene calls are TRBV10-3 and TRBJ1-2, with D tentatively TRBD1 (6 bases). The V end was cut by 0 bases, the J end by 2 bases, with 16 bases between. The germline V gene encodes CDR1 ENHRY and CDR2 SYGVKD. The CDR3 runs to 17 residues. In DNA form, the CDR3 reads TGTGCCATCAGTGAGTCGGGGGGGGCGGAACCAAACTATGGCTACACCTTC. Its translation is CAISESGGAEPNYGYTF.

This rearrangement joins TRBV6-5 to TRBJ1-5; possible D gene TRBD1, 6 bases. V was cut by 8 bases and J by 3 bases, with 17 bases left in between. In germline, CDR1 is MNHEY, CDR2 SVGAGI. This CDR3 is built from 15 residues. The CDR3, as DNA: TGTGCCAGCCGCCTACGACAGGTTTCCAATCAGCCCCAGCATTTT. This gives the protein CASRLRQVSNQPQHF.

J is TRBJ1-1 and V is TRBV5-1; D uncertain. The germline gives CDR1 SGHRS, CDR2 YFSETQ. There are 16 residues in the CDR3. The V and J ends lost 4 bases and 0 bases respectively, with 16 bases between them. DNA of the CDR3: TGCGCCAGCAGCCCCAGAACAGCGGGAATGAACACTGAAGCTTTCTTT. Its protein is CASSPRTAGMNTEAFF. Full variable domain (remainder filled in from reference TRBV5-1 and TRBJ1-1): KAGVTQTPRYLIKTRGQQVTLSCSPISGHRSVSWYQQTPGQGLQFLFEYFSETQRNKGNFPGRFSGRQFSNSRSEMNVSTLELGDSALYLCASSPRTAGMNTEAFFGQGTRLTVV.

On this clone: Different DNA sequences within this sample yield the same CDR3. The rearrangement uses TRBV27 and TRBJ2-7; D not certain. Germline V gives CDR1 MNHEY, CDR2 SMNVEV (reference sequence). The CDR3 length is 13 residues. V was trimmed by 0 bases and J by 3 bases, leaving 6 bases between them. In DNA form, the CDR3 reads TGTGCCAGCAGTTTATCCGTTAGCTACGAGCAGTACTTC. Amino acids: CASSLSVSYEQYF.

On this clone: Sequence at one end of the junction differs from germline and may be a read error. The V and J genes are TRBV6-2 or TRBV6-3 and TRBJ1-5; 7 nucleotides line up with TRBD1. This CDR3 region has 16 residues. The germline gives CDR1 MNHEY, CDR2 SVGEGT. The CDR3 sequence is CASTYTRTGGNQPQHF. The CDR3 DNA sequence: TGTGCCAGCACTTACACTCGGACAGGCGGCAATCAGCCCCAGCATTTT.